The 30 T cell receptor beta chains presented below share a single source sample, sequenced in a study of blood T cells in healthy people across ages. Combining a sample-barcoded 5' primer with a J-beta primer mix, a second PCR ran for roughly 7 to 12 cycles. TCRdb passed the 5' RACE reads through MiXCR, listing each CDR3 protein once. Here the sample spans about 580,000 distinct CDR3 sequences, under 55% being singletons. Sequencing was carried out using blood. All receptors derive from an elderly man in good health.

The chain is built from TRBV7-9 and TRBJ1-2; the match to TRBD1 covers 8 bases. The germline gives CDR1 SEHNR, CDR2 FQNEAQ (reference sequence). The ends lost 2 bases at V and 8 bases at J; junction bases unmatched: 10. The CDR3 loop spans 15 amino acids. The CDR3 DNA follows: TGTGCCAGCAGCTTAACCCCCGGACAGGGTGGAGGCTACACCTTC. It specifies CASSLTPGQGGGYTF.

This clonotype was found once. The rearrangement uses TRBV2 and TRBJ1-6; D is ambiguous. The V gene lost 7 bases and the J gene lost 0 bases, with 7 bases spanning the gap. From germline, CDR1 is SNHLY and CDR2 FYNNEI. The CDR3 runs to 14 residues. This chain's CDR3 is CASTVASYNSPLHF. The DNA for the CDR3 is TGTGCCAGCACTGTCGCCTCCTATAATTCACCCCTCCACTTT.

The chain recombines TRBV7-3 with TRBJ2-1, with unresolved D. Germline CDR1 is SGHTA and CDR2 is FQGTGA. The CDR3 consists of 16 residues. V gave up 1 base and J gave up 0 bases, with 10 bases separating them. The CDR3 region is CASSLIPQSSYNEQFF. CDR3 nucleotides: TGTGCCAGCAGCTTAATACCGCAGAGCTCCTACAATGAGCAGTTCTTC.

The V and J genes are TRBV6-2 or TRBV6-3 and TRBJ1-5; D possibly corresponds to TRBD1 (5 bases). The V gene lost 2 bases and the J gene lost 1 base, with 9 bases spanning the gap. The CDR3 contains 15 residues. Per germline, CDR1 MNHEY and CDR2 SVGEGT. In DNA, the CDR3 is TGTGCCAGCAGTTACCAGGGTAGGAGCAATCAGCCCCAGCATTTT. Translation: CASSYQGRSNQPQHF.

This clonotype has more than one count but fewer than ten. The junction shows a germline mismatch at one end, possibly a read error. The rearrangement joins TRBV7-9 to TRBJ1-2, with D uncertain. Germline CDR1 SEHNR, CDR2 FQNEAQ (reference sequence). The CDR3 has 12 residues. The CDR3 DNA reads TGTTCCAGCAGCTTACGGGCCTATGGCTACACCTTC. As protein: CSSSLRAYGYTF.

In this sample, this clonotype turned up a few times. The chain links TRBV20-1 to TRBJ1-5; maybe TRBD1 (5 bases). The CDR3 length is 14 residues. The V gene lost 0 bases and the J gene lost 3 bases, with 9 bases spanning the gap. In germline, CDR1 is DFQATT, CDR2 SNEGSKA (reference sequence). CDR3 loop: CSARDRADNQPQHF. Here the CDR3 DNA reads TGCAGTGCTAGAGACAGGGCGGACAATCAGCCCCAGCATTTT.

The chain joins TRBV4-3 to TRBJ2-5, with 9 positions matching TRBD2. This CDR3 is built from 17 residues. The germline gives CDR1 LGHNA, CDR2 YSLEER. Losses at the gene ends were 1 base for V and 4 bases for J; bases not matched to a gene: 10. The CDR3 loop is CASSQGASGKLGETQYF. In nucleotides, the CDR3 is TGCGCCAGCAGCCAAGGGGCTAGCGGGAAACTTGGAGAGACCCAGTACTTC.

This clonotype occurred a few times. The chain links TRBV4-3 to TRBJ1-2; no definite D call. Trimming cost V 3 bases and J 8 bases, with 16 bases left between them. Germline V gives CDR1 LGHNA, CDR2 YSLEER. The CDR3 totals 14 residues. The CDR3 coding sequence is TGCGCCAGCAGCCAGAGCGGAATCAGTAGCGGCTACACCTTC. Protein: CASSQSGISSGYTF.

This clonotype was picked up many times. The V call is TRBV9, the J call TRBJ2-3, with 11 bases that match TRBD2. With 4 bases clipped from V and 2 bases from J, the junction kept 9 bases outside the gene matches. The CDR3 is 17 residues long. CDR1 is SGDLS and CDR2 is YYNGEE in the germline V gene. The CDR3 region has the DNA TGTGCCAGCAGCACGGAGACTAGCGGGGACTCCACAGATACGCAGTATTTT. It codes for CASSTETSGDSTDTQYF.

The chain carries TRBV12-3 or TRBV12-4 and TRBJ2-3; the D is unclear. Trimming cost V 10 bases and J 2 bases, with 16 bases left between them. The CDR3 runs 14 residues. The CDR3 loop reads CATRLAAVTDTQYF. The CDR3 coding sequence is TGTGCCACCCGGTTGGCTGCTGTCACAGATACGCAGTATTTT.

The chain has TRBV29-1 and TRBJ2-2; 9 positions agree with TRBD2. This CDR3 contains 14 residues. Germline lookup yields CDR1 SQVTM and CDR2 ANQGSEA. J lost 5 bases, V lost 5 bases, and 6 bases had no gene match. In DNA, the CDR3 is TGCAGCGTTCTTAGCGGGGGAAATACCGGGGAGCTGTTTTTT. This codes for CSVLSGGNTGELFF.

This clonotype showed up just a few times. The chain carries TRBV29-1 and TRBJ2-1; 10 bases map to TRBD2. Unmatched junction bases numbered 2, after V lost 4 bases and J lost 2 bases. Germline V gene sequence: CDR1 SQVTM, CDR2 ANQGSEA. The CDR3 covers 14 residues. The CDR3: CSVVSGGTYNEQFF. The CDR3 coding sequence is TGCAGCGTTGTTAGCGGGGGGACCTACAATGAGCAGTTCTTC.

The V and J genes are TRBV20-1 and TRBJ2-7, with D perhaps TRBD1 or TRBD2 (5 bases each). The V end lost 3 bases, the J end lost 3 bases, and 18 bases lay between the germline ends. There are 15 residues in the CDR3. CDR1 is DFQATT and CDR2 is SNEGSKA in the germline V gene (reference sequence). Here the CDR3 reads CSARRLGVMNYEQYF. CDR3 nucleotides: TGCAGTGCTAGGCGCCTGGGGGTCATGAACTACGAGCAGTACTTC.

The chain combines TRBV29-1 with TRBJ2-5; tentative D call: TRBD1 (5 bases). There are 13 residues in the CDR3. Trimming stripped 4 bases from V and 11 bases from J, with 20 bases between. In germline, CDR1 is SQVTM, CDR2 ANQGSEA. CDR3 in amino acids: CSVGEYKGYEQYF. CDR3 nucleotides: TGCAGCGTTGGAGAGTATAAGGGGTATGAGCAGTACTTC. The complete variable domain, with remaining parts taken from reference TRBV29-1 and TRBJ2-5, reads SAVISQKPSRDICQRGTSLTIQCQVDSQVTMMFWYRQQPGQSLTLIATANQGSEATYESGFVIDKFPISRPNLTFSTLTVSNMSPEDSSIYLCSVGEYKGYEQYFGPGTRLLVL.

This rearrangement joins TRBV6-2 or TRBV6-3 to TRBJ1-2, with 7 bases that match TRBD1. Per germline, CDR1 MNHEY and CDR2 SVGEGT. The length of the CDR3 is 14 residues. V lost 5 bases and J lost 4; bases outside the gene matches: 7. The CDR3 spells CASSGQDRAYGYTF. DNA for the CDR3: TGTGCCAGCAGTGGACAGGACAGAGCCTATGGCTACACCTTC.

The chain joins TRBV9 to TRBJ1-2, with a weak D call TRBD1 (5 bases). The germline CDR1 and CDR2 sequences are SGDLS and YYNGEE. Trimming shortened V by 3 bases and J by 6 bases, and 12 bases separated the two germline ends. The CDR3 covers 13 residues. The CDR3 is CASSATGDHGYTF. The CDR3 bases are TGTGCCAGCAGCGCCACAGGAGACCATGGCTACACCTTC. The complete variable domain, with remaining parts taken from reference TRBV9 and TRBJ1-2, reads DSGVTQTPKHLITATGQRVTLRCSPRSGDLSVYWYQQSLDQGLQFLIQYYNGEERAKGNILERFSAQQFPDLHSELNLSSLELGDSALYFCASSATGDHGYTFGSGTRLTVV.

V is TRBV19 and J is TRBJ1-5; 7 nucleotides align to TRBD1. The CDR3 covers 15 residues. V gave up 6 bases and J gave up 1 base; unmatched junction bases: 6. The V gene's germline CDR1 is LNHDA and CDR2 SQIVND (reference sequence). CDR3 region: CASRPRGESNQPQHF. The CDR3 DNA sequence: TGTGCCAGTAGGCCCAGGGGGGAGAGCAATCAGCCCCAGCATTTT. The entire variable domain, with the rest obtained from reference TRBV19 and TRBJ1-5, is as follows: DGGITQSPKYLFRKEGQNVTLSCEQNLNHDAMYWYRQDPGQGLRLIYYSQIVNDFQKGDIAEGYSVSREKKESFPLTVTSAQKNPTAFYLCASRPRGESNQPQHFGDGTRLSIL.

The chain couples TRBV5-1 to TRBJ2-7; tentatively, D is TRBD1 (7 bases). With 1 base removed from V and 4 bases from J, the gap between germline ends came to 15 bases. This CDR3 contains 15 residues. Germline CDR1 SGHRS, CDR2 YFSETQ. The CDR3 reads CASSLFVSGGYEQYF. The DNA of the CDR3 is TGCGCCAGCAGCTTGTTCGTTTCAGGGGGGTACGAGCAGTACTTC.

This clonotype was seen only a few times. The chain is built from TRBV20-1 and TRBJ2-1; 7 bases line up with TRBD2. V trimming: 1 base; J trimming: 1 base; junction bases outside the gene matches: 10. Germline V gives CDR1 DFQATT, CDR2 SNEGSKA (reference sequence). CDR3 length equals 17 residues. The CDR3 DNA follows: TGCAGTGCTAGAGCCCGGGTGGGGCGGGAGTCCTACAATGAGCAGTTCTTC. It encodes CSARARVGRESYNEQFF.

V gene TRBV5-1 combines with J gene TRBJ2-1; 8 nucleotides match TRBD2. Germline CDR1 reads SGHRS; CDR2 reads YFSETQ. The CDR3 sequence is 16 residues long. V dropped 1 base and J dropped 3; count of bases not matched to a gene: 6. The CDR3, as DNA: TGCGCCAGCAGCTTGACGTCTAGCGGGTTCTACAATGAGCAGTTCTTC. Translating gives CASSLTSSGFYNEQFF.

This clonotype has more than one count but fewer than ten. The V call is TRBV5-1, the J call TRBJ2-7, with 7 positions matching TRBD1. Germline V gene lookup returns CDR1 SGHRS and CDR2 YFSETQ. V shed 5 bases and J 2 bases; nucleotides not matched to a gene: 7. This CDR3 contains 14 residues. The CDR3 sequence: CASRGRQGAYEQYF. The CDR3 DNA reads as TGCGCCAGCAGGGGAAGACAGGGTGCCTACGAGCAGTACTTC.

This clonotype was counted only a few times. The chain uses TRBV3-1 and TRBJ2-1; 11 bases map to TRBD2. Germline CDR1 reads LGHDT; CDR2 reads YNNKEL (reference sequence). CDR3 size: 15 residues. V lost 4 bases to trimming and J lost 6 bases; unmatched junction nucleotides: 5. This CDR3 is CASSRVAGGINEQFF. CDR3 nucleotides: TGTGCCAGCAGCCGGGTAGCGGGAGGGATCAATGAGCAGTTCTTC.

V and J are TRBV4-3 and TRBJ2-1, with 8 nucleotides matching TRBD1. The CDR3 has 19 residues. Germline V gene sequence: CDR1 LGHNA, CDR2 YSLEER. The V gene end was trimmed by 2 bases and the J gene end by 3 bases; junction bases not matched to a gene: 15. CDR3 bases: TGCGCCAGCAGCCAACAGTTAGCTGACAGGGGAGGCCTCTACAATGAGCAGTTCTTC. Amino acid sequence: CASSQQLADRGGLYNEQFF.

The chain employs TRBV3-1 and TRBJ2-3; 10 bases agree with TRBD1. With V trimmed by 1 base and J by 4 bases, 2 bases remained unmatched. This CDR3 has 15 residues. Germline V gene sequence: CDR1 LGHDT, CDR2 YNNKEL (reference sequence). The CDR3 sequence is CASSQVGQGADTQYF. For the CDR3, the DNA is TGTGCCAGCAGCCAAGTTGGACAGGGGGCAGATACGCAGTATTTT.

This clonotype was seen only a few times. The rearrangement joins TRBV29-1 to TRBJ1-5, with 9 bases fitting TRBD1. Trimming at V came to 7 bases and at J to 7 bases, leaving 8 bases not matched to a gene. The length of the CDR3 is 13 residues. Germline V CDR1 and CDR2: SQVTM, ANQGSEA. Written as DNA, the CDR3 is TGCAGCGCTACAGGGGGCGATGGACAGCCCCAGCATTTT. Translating gives CSATGGDGQPQHF.

The CDR3 sequence is CSARGGQYQPQHF. DNA for the CDR3: TGCAGTGCTAGAGGGGGACAGTATCAGCCCCAGCATTTT. The chain carries TRBV20-1 and TRBJ1-5; TRBD1 matches at 7 bases. Germline CDR1 and CDR2: DFQATT and SNEGSKA (reference sequence). The CDR3 has 13 residues. The V and J ends lost 1 base and 5 bases, in that order; junction bases with no gene match: 2.

About this clonotype itself: A junction boundary mismatches the germline segment, possibly from a read error. This chain connects TRBV20-1 to TRBJ2-1; 7 bases line up with TRBD2. The germline gives CDR1 DFQATT, CDR2 SNEGSKA (reference sequence). This CDR3 region has 15 residues. The CDR3 loop is CSARHSGGSYNGQFF. The CDR3, as DNA: TGCAGTGCTAGACACTCGGGCGGGAGCTACAATGGGCAGTTCTTC.

The chain carries TRBV7-3 and TRBJ2-7, with D maybe TRBD2 (6 bases). CDR1 SGHTA and CDR2 FQGTGA come from the germline V gene. V was shortened by 1 base and J by 2 bases, with 12 bases between the two germline ends. The CDR3 length is 15 residues. The CDR3 DNA follows: TGTGCCAGCAGCTTAAATAGCGGCGGAACCTACGAGCAGTACTTC. Encoded protein: CASSLNSGGTYEQYF.

This clonotype appeared a single time. The V and J genes are TRBV9 and TRBJ1-1, with a possible D match to TRBD1 (5 bases). CDR3 length: 14 amino acids. Trimming removed 0 bases at V and 4 bases at J, with 10 bases between. CDR1 is SGDLS and CDR2 is YYNGEE in the germline V gene. DNA for the CDR3: TGTGCCAGCAGCGTAGATATGAGGGGCACTGAAGCTTTCTTT. Translating gives CASSVDMRGTEAFF.

Notes on this clonotype: This may be a read error, as it is one base from a much larger clone. The chain employs TRBV29-1 and TRBJ2-7, with D perhaps given as TRBD1 or TRBD2 (5 bases each). Germline assignment: CDR1 SQVTM and CDR2 ANQGSEA. This CDR3 is built from 13 residues. Deletions cut 6 bases from V and 4 bases from J, with 16 bases between. DNA for the CDR3: TGCAGCGTCGGGGCCCGGAGTGGATACGAGCAGTACTTC. The encoded protein is CSVGARSGYEQYF.